This is a list of T cell receptor beta chains from one sample in a study of CD8+ T cells in alopecia areata. The data were produced by immunoSEQ multiplex PCR, yet TCRdb's version contains in-frame clones alone and is incomplete. The sample lists approximately 130,000 clones, under 65% seen once, with 4.5% to 6% in the top ten. Sequencing was performed on CD4+ T cells sorted from blood, taken at week 4, from a patient treated with tofacitinib. Source of these receptors: a human donor with alopecia areata. Both conserved end residues are part of each CDR3. A D gene is named only where the DNA matches it firmly. Part of the rows lack a size; the others show once, few, many or a class for expanded clones.

size	D	V	J	CDR3	DNA
.	.	TRBV18	TRBJ1-5	CASSPPGRSDSNQPQHF	TGTGCCAGCTCACCACCTGGACGGTCGGATAGCAATCAGCCCCAGCATTTT
once	.	TRBV29-1	TRBJ2-7	CSVEDLSSRQYF	TGCAGCGTTGAAGATCTGTCATCCAGGCAGTACTTC
.	TRBD1	TRBV4-1	TRBJ1-6	CASSLRDRNNSPLHF	TGCGCCAGCAGCTTACGGGACAGGAATAATTCACCCCTCCACTTT
few	TRBD1	TRBV28	TRBJ2-5	CASSTGGLSQYF	TGTGCCAGCAGTACAGGGGGTTTGTCCCAGTACTTC
.	TRBD1	TRBV11-2	TRBJ2-3	CASSLDAGDRVADTQYF	TGTGCCAGCAGCTTAGACGCCGGAGACAGGGTTGCAGATACGCAGTATTTT
.	.	TRBV7-2	TRBJ1-1	CASSQPGPEAFF	TGTGCCAGCAGCCAGCCGGGACCTGAAGCTTTCTTT
.	.	TRBV30	TRBJ2-1	CAWGSGWDEQFF	TGTGCCTGGGGCTCGGGGTGGGATGAGCAGTTCTTC
few	.	TRBV10-3	TRBJ1-2	CAIQQGIYGYTF	TGTGCCATACAACAGGGAATTTATGGCTACACCTTC
few	TRBD1	TRBV5-1	TRBJ2-7	CASSVDWTGGFVQYF	TGCGCCAGCAGCGTCGACTGGACAGGGGGCTTCGTGCAGTACTTC
few	TRBD1	TRBV2	TRBJ1-2	CASRWTGAEYGYTF	TGTGCCAGCAGGTGGACAGGGGCGGAATATGGCTACACCTTC
.	TRBD1	TRBV7-2	TRBJ1-2	CASSPGQAWVGYTF	TGTGCCAGCAGCCCCGGACAGGCGTGGGTGGGCTACACCTTC
.	.	TRBV5-1	TRBJ1-6	CASSQDSPPLHF	TGCGCCAGCAGCCAAGACTCTCCACCCCTCCACTTT
few	TRBD1	TRBV29-1	TRBJ2-7	CSVTGTYEQYF	TGCAGCGTGACAGGGACCTACGAGCAGTACTTC
.	TRBD2	TRBV19	TRBJ2-1	CASSVAGGYNEQFF	TGTGCCAGTAGTGTCGCGGGGGGCTACAATGAGCAGTTCTTC
few	TRBD1	TRBV6-5	TRBJ2-7	CASKYRGQGAYEQYF	TGTGCCAGCAAGTATAGGGGACAGGGGGCCTACGAGCAGTACTTC
.	TRBD1	TRBV30	TRBJ1-5	CAWNRGLYSNQPQHF	TGTGCCTGGAACAGGGGGCTGTATAGCAATCAGCCCCAGCATTTT
.	.	TRBV18	TRBJ1-6	CASSPEAGWDSPLHF	TGTGCCAGCTCACCAGAGGCAGGGTGGGATTCACCCCTCCACTTT
.	.	TRBV30	TRBJ2-6	CAWSLGRANVLTF	TGTGCCTGGAGTTTGGGGAGGGCCAACGTCCTGACTTTC
.	.	TRBV25-1	TRBJ1-1	CASSDSGGAITEAFF	TGTGCCAGCAGTGATTCGGGGGGGGCAATCACTGAAGCTTTCTTT
.	.	TRBV6-6	TRBJ1-2	CASSLEGINYGYTF	TGTGCCAGCAGTTTGGAGGGAATTAACTATGGCTACACCTTC
.	.	TRBV4-2	TRBJ1-2	CASSQEGTPDYGYTF	TGTGCCAGCAGCCAAGAAGGGACCCCCGACTATGGCTACACCTTC
.	TRBD1	TRBV29-1	TRBJ1-2	CSVLTGTAAGYTF	TGCAGCGTCCTCACCGGGACAGCTGCTGGCTACACCTTC
.	.	TRBV29-1	TRBJ2-4	CSAADGPKNIQYF	TGCAGCGCCGCGGACGGGCCCAAAAACATTCAGTACTTC
.	.	TRBV2	TRBJ2-3	CASIAGGGTDTQYF	TGTGCCAGCATTGCAGGAGGGGGTACAGATACGCAGTATTTT
.	TRBD2	TRBV7-7	TRBJ2-7	CASSFVRAVWSGGPYEQYF	TGTGCCAGCAGCTTCGTGCGGGCTGTCTGGAGCGGGGGGCCCTACGAGCAGTACTTC
.	TRBD1	TRBV13	TRBJ1-6	CASSPLKGAGSPLHF	TGTGCCAGCAGCCCTCTGAAGGGGGCAGGATCACCCCTCCACTTT
.	.	TRBV7-2	TRBJ2-7	CASSPGPTSSYEQYF	TGTGCCAGCAGCCCGGGACCGACGAGCTCCTACGAGCAGTACTTC
.	.	TRBV7-3	TRBJ1-1	CASSEQGNTEAFF	TGTGCCAGCAGCGAACAGGGTAACACTGAAGCTTTCTTT
.	.	TRBV2	TRBJ1-1	CASSNQGEAEAFF	TGTGCCAGCAGCAATCAAGGAGAGGCTGAAGCTTTCTTT
.	.	TRBV4-1	TRBJ2-5	CASSQVQYQETQYF	TGCGCCAGCAGCCAAGTACAGTACCAAGAGACCCAGTACTTC
.	.	TRBV7-6	TRBJ2-1	CASSSIQDNEQFF	TGTGCCAGCAGCTCAATCCAGGACAATGAGCAGTTCTTC
few	TRBD2	TRBV5-1	TRBJ2-1	CASSLVSGRAAEQFF	TGCGCCAGCAGCTTAGTTAGCGGGAGGGCCGCTGAGCAGTTCTTC
.	TRBD1	TRBV7-9	TRBJ2-3	CASSVGTGSTDTQYF	TGTGCCAGCAGCGTAGGGACAGGGAGCACAGATACGCAGTATTTT
.	TRBD2	TRBV4-3	TRBJ2-2	CASSDLAGGDTGELFF	TGCGCCAGCAGCGATTTAGCGGGAGGGGACACCGGGGAGCTGTTTTTT
.	.	TRBV7-8	TRBJ1-1	CASSLAAGNTEAFF	TGTGCCAGCAGCTTAGCGGCAGGGAACACTGAAGCTTTCTTT
.	.	TRBV5-1	TRBJ2-5	CASSKTREETQYF	TGCGCCAGCAGCAAGACCCGTGAGGAGACCCAGTACTTC
.	TRBD1	TRBV15	TRBJ2-7	CATSRGETGAYEQYF	TGTGCCACCAGCAGAGGGGAGACAGGGGCTTACGAGCAGTACTTC
few	.	TRBV15	TRBJ2-7	CATSRGSSIGNEQYF	TGTGCCACCAGCAGAGGATCGTCGATCGGGAACGAGCAGTACTTC
few	.	TRBV4-3	TRBJ1-2	CASSQANYGYTF	TGCGCCAGCAGCCAAGCCAACTATGGCTACACCTTC
few	.	TRBV4-1	TRBJ1-1	CASSQVVGVGTEAFF	TGCGCCAGCAGCCAAGTTGTGGGGGTTGGCACTGAAGCTTTCTTT
.	.	TRBV29-1	TRBJ2-6	CSVVNSGANVLTF	TGCAGCGTTGTGAACTCTGGGGCCAACGTCCTGACTTTC
.	.	TRBV29-1	TRBJ2-2	CSVLPHGGTGELFF	TGCAGCGTTCTCCCCCATGGGGGCACCGGGGAGCTGTTTTTT
.	TRBD2	TRBV5-1	TRBJ2-3	CASSLRTSGTDGGVTQYF	TGCGCCAGCAGCTTGCGGACTAGCGGGACCGACGGCGGGGTTACGCAGTATTTT
.	.	TRBV5-6	TRBJ2-5	CASSTRQAQATQYF	TGTGCCAGCAGCACTCGACAGGCTCAGGCGACCCAGTACTTC
.	TRBD2	TRBV19	TRBJ2-1	CASSPRGTSFDEQFF	TGTGCCAGTAGTCCCCGAGGGACTAGTTTCGATGAGCAGTTCTTC
few	.	TRBV11-3	TRBJ2-3	CASSLHAGAEDTQYF	TGTGCCAGCAGCTTGCATGCCGGGGCGGAAGATACGCAGTATTTT
.	.	TRBV2	TRBJ2-2	CASMWDTGELFF	TGTGCCAGCATGTGGGACACCGGGGAGCTGTTTTTT
few	TRBD1	TRBV7-2	TRBJ1-2	CASSLGQLYGYTF	TGTGCCAGCAGCTTGGGACAGCTCTATGGCTACACCTTC
few	.	TRBV19	TRBJ1-5	CASSLKDDGQPQHF	TGTGCCAGTAGTCTTAAGGACGATGGGCAGCCCCAGCATTTT
.	.	TRBV6-5	TRBJ2-4	CAVIQVAKNIQYF	TGTGCTGTTATCCAGGTTGCCAAAAACATTCAGTACTTC
.	.	TRBV13	TRBJ2-1	CASSFRDGPYNEQFF	TGTGCCAGCAGCTTCAGGGACGGGCCTTACAATGAGCAGTTCTTC
.	TRBD2	TRBV29-1	TRBJ2-5	CSVAGTSGGDPGTQYF	TGCAGCGTGGCAGGGACTAGCGGGGGAGACCCAGGGACCCAGTACTTC
.	TRBD1	TRBV10-3	TRBJ1-5	CAINRGQIDGNQPQHF	TGTGCCATCAACAGGGGGCAAATTGATGGCAATCAGCCCCAGCATTTT
.	.	TRBV2	TRBJ1-1	CASGQTPNTEAFF	TGTGCCAGTGGACAGACCCCCAACACTGAAGCTTTCTTT